What follows are 9 T cell receptor beta chains derived from one specimen sequenced in a study of T-cell reconstitution after alpha-beta-depleted transplantation in children. Unique molecular identifiers were incorporated into the prepared TCRbeta library. A single record per CDR3 protein comes from TCRdb applying MiXCR to the PCR reads. The data show about 980,000 distinct CDR3 sequences, with around 30% seen just once and roughly 28% held by the top ten. The source material was PBMCs, mostly from graft donor cells, sampled 360 days after TCRalphabeta/CD19-depleted stem cell transplant. The receptors come from a boy in the first two years of life who had a stem cell transplant for SCID, so the T cells may come from the graft donor.

The table lists this clonotype with a few counts. The V and J genes are TRBV9 and TRBJ1-6, with D hard to call. V was shortened by 0 bases and J by 9 bases, with 10 bases between the two germline ends. Per the germline V gene, CDR1 is SGDLS and CDR2 is YYNGEE. This CDR3 spans 14 amino acids. The CDR3 spells CASSVDIGSSPLHF. The DNA of the CDR3 is TGTGCCAGCAGCGTAGACATAGGGAGTTCACCCCTCCACTTT.

This clonotype was seen only a few times. This chain uses TRBV5-5 with TRBJ2-1; a possible D gene is TRBD1 (6 bases). V lost 5 bases, J lost 6 bases, and 9 bases lay in between. The CDR3 runs to 12 residues. The germline V gene has CDR1 SGHKS and CDR2 YYEKEE (reference sequence). The CDR3 reads CASSTQGNEQFF. The CDR3 bases are TGTGCCAGCAGTACACAGGGCAATGAGCAGTTCTTC.

Details on this clonotype: The junction departs from germline at one end; a sequencing error may be responsible. The V gene is TRBV5-6, the J gene TRBJ2-5; 7 bases are shared with TRBD1. This CDR3 contains 14 residues. Germline-derived CDR1 and CDR2 are SGHDT and YYEEEE. CDR3 DNA: TGTGCCATCAGCTCAACAGGGGCCCAAGAGACCCAGTACTTC. Translation gives CAISSTGAQETQYF.

In this sample, this clonotype turned up a few times. The V gene is TRBV5-1, the J gene TRBJ2-5, with D hard to call. CDR3 length: 15 amino acids. The ends were cut back, 6 bases at V and 0 bases at J, with 15 bases in the middle. Germline values: CDR1 SGHRS, CDR2 YFSETQ. The CDR3 loop is CASTPGRTYQETQYF. The CDR3 DNA reads TGCGCCAGCACCCCTGGACGGACGTACCAAGAGACCCAGTACTTC.

The J gene is TRBJ2-1, the V gene TRBV12-3 or TRBV12-4; 7 bases line up with TRBD1. The CDR3 length is 12 residues. V shed 6 bases, J shed 10 bases, and the junction held 6 bases outside the gene matches. CDR3 sequence: CASRATGWEQFF. CDR3 DNA: TGTGCCAGCAGGGCGACAGGGTGGGAGCAGTTCTTC.

V usage is TRBV12-3 or TRBV12-4 and J usage is TRBJ1-2; a weak D match, TRBD1 (5 bases). The CDR3 extends over 15 amino acids. V dropped 6 bases and J dropped 0 bases, with 14 bases sitting between them. CDR3 in amino acids: CASSHSTVPNYGYTF. Written as DNA, the CDR3 is TGTGCCAGCAGCCACTCGACAGTTCCTAACTATGGCTACACCTTC.

This clonotype has more than one count but fewer than ten. This chain uses TRBV19 with TRBJ2-7; the D gene is possibly TRBD2 (5 bases). The CDR3 has 14 residues. Per germline, CDR1 LNHDA and CDR2 SQIVND (reference sequence). The V end was cut by 5 bases, the J end by 2 bases, with 13 bases between. Here the CDR3 DNA reads TGTGCCAGTAGTGTTTCGGGGAACCCCTACGAGCAGTACTTC. This encodes CASSVSGNPYEQYF. The full variable domain, in which reference TRBV19 and TRBJ2-7 provide the parts outside the CDR3, is DGGITQSPKYLFRKEGQNVTLSCEQNLNHDAMYWYRQDPGQGLRLIYYSQIVNDFQKGDIAEGYSVSREKKESFPLTVTSAQKNPTAFYLCASSVSGNPYEQYFGPGTRLTVT.

The gene calls are TRBV5-1 and TRBJ2-5, with D possibly being TRBD1 or TRBD2 (5 bases each). The CDR3 is 13 residues long. Germline CDR1 and CDR2: SGHRS and YFSETQ. V was cut by 7 bases and J by 2 bases, with 12 bases left in between. The CDR3 DNA reads TGCGCCAGCGGCGAGGGGCCTCAAGAGACCCAGTACTTC. Translating it yields CASGEGPQETQYF.

The table lists this clonotype with a few counts. J is TRBJ1-4 and V is TRBV20-1, with 8 bases identical to TRBD1. V was clipped by 3 bases and J by 8 bases; unmatched bases: 11. The germline V gene encodes CDR1 DFQATT and CDR2 SNEGSKA (reference sequence). The CDR3 contains 15 residues. CDR3 DNA sequence: TGCAGTGCTAGCCCCAGGACAGGGCCGGTGGAAAAACTGTTTTTT. It specifies CSASPRTGPVEKLFF.